Listed below are T cell receptor beta chains from one sample, sequenced in a study of post-analysis software for immune sequencing data. TCRdb re-called the PCR reads through MiXCR, storing one row per CDR3 protein. The data hold about 820,000 distinct CDR3 sequences, with under 70% observed a single time. The sample taken for sequencing was blood. Receptor source: a girl between 10 and 17 years old with multiple sclerosis. The CDR3 runs from the conserved cysteine through the conserved F or W. The D gene is left open where the match is weak. Clone size is stated in some rows and not others, as once, few, many or a class when expanded.

j_call,v_call,cdr3_length,d_call,clone_size,cdr3_aa,cdr3_nt
TRBJ2-4,TRBV20-1,14,NA,NA,CSARGGGTKNIQYF,TGCAGTGCTAGAGGAGGGGGGACTAAAAACATTCAGTACTTC
TRBJ2-3,TRBV10-1,13,NA,NA,CASSEMGLSAQYF,TGCGCCAGCAGTGAGATGGGTCTCAGTGCGCAGTATTTT
TRBJ2-7,TRBV12-3/TRBV12-4,15,NA,few,CASSLPGSASYEQYF,TGTGCCAGCAGTTTACCGGGTTCGGCCTCCTACGAGCAGTACTTC
TRBJ2-7,TRBV5-1,18,TRBD2,NA,CASSVPTGTSGSIYEQYF,TGCGCCAGCAGCGTCCCGACGGGAACTAGCGGGAGTATCTACGAGCAGTACTTC
TRBJ1-1,TRBV4-1,14,NA,NA,CASSERVGQFEAFF,TGCGCCAGCAGCGAAAGGGTCGGACAGTTTGAAGCTTTCTTT
TRBJ2-7,TRBV20-1,15,NA,NA,CSASLQGREYDEQYF,TGCAGTGCTAGCCTCCAGGGAAGGGAGTATGACGAGCAGTACTTC
TRBJ2-5,TRBV7-6,15,TRBD1,NA,CASSPRDRGTETQYF,TGTGCCAGCAGCCCCCGGGACAGGGGAACAGAGACCCAGTACTTC
TRBJ1-6,TRBV20-1,12,NA,NA,CSARTGSSPLHF,TGCAGTGCTAGAACAGGGAGTTCACCCCTCCACTTT
TRBJ2-6,TRBV2,15,NA,few,CASSEGGAGANVLTF,TGTGCCAGCAGTGAGGGGGGAGCTGGGGCCAACGTCCTGACTTTC
TRBJ1-2,TRBV11-2,15,NA,few,CASSPVGYALDGYTF,TGTGCCAGCAGCCCCGTGGGGTACGCGTTAGATGGCTACACCTTC
TRBJ1-2,TRBV28,15,NA,once,CASSLNTYDHYGYTF,TGTGCCAGCAGTTTAAACACTTATGACCACTATGGCTACACCTTC
TRBJ1-1,TRBV6-5,14,TRBD1,NA,CASSPDRPDTEAFF,TGTGCCAGCAGCCCGGACAGGCCTGACACTGAAGCTTTCTTT
TRBJ1-2,TRBV9,13,TRBD1,NA,CASSIAGGSGYTF,TGTGCCAGCAGCATAGCAGGGGGGAGTGGCTACACCTTC
TRBJ2-4,TRBV20-1,19,TRBD2,NA,CSARAPRTSGTLAKNIQYF,TGCAGTGCTAGAGCCCCTAGGACTAGCGGGACCTTAGCCAAAAACATTCAGTACTTC
TRBJ2-5,TRBV20-1,19,TRBD1,few,CSARALTLTGGPIQETQYF,TGCAGTGCTAGAGCCCTAACCTTGACAGGGGGCCCTATACAAGAGACCCAGTACTTC
TRBJ2-7,TRBV7-2,16,TRBD2,NA,CASSLAPRGGFYEQYF,TGTGCCAGCAGCTTAGCGCCGCGGGGGGGCTTCTACGAGCAGTACTTC
TRBJ2-5,TRBV5-1,13,TRBD2,NA,CASRGGLQETQYF,TGCGCCTCGCGGGGGGGCCTACAAGAGACCCAGTACTTC
TRBJ2-5,TRBV6-6,16,NA,NA,CASSRSAQGYQETQYF,TGTGCCAGCAGCCGCAGCGCCCAGGGGTACCAAGAGACCCAGTACTTC
TRBJ2-7,TRBV4-1,15,TRBD1,NA,CASSQTTGVSNEQYF,TGCGCCAGCAGCCAAACCACAGGGGTGTCGAACGAGCAGTACTTC
TRBJ2-1,TRBV7-9,12,NA,NA,CASSLKGGEQFF,TGTGCCAGCAGCTTAAAGGGCGGTGAGCAGTTCTTC
TRBJ1-1,TRBV29-1,13,NA,NA,CSVEVTTRTEAFF,TGCAGCGTTGAAGTTACAACCCGCACTGAAGCTTTCTTT
TRBJ2-1,TRBV5-1,15,TRBD2,few,CASSLQLANYNEQFF,TGCGCCAGCAGCTTGCAACTAGCGAATTACAATGAGCAGTTCTTC
TRBJ2-7,TRBV29-1,14,TRBD2,NA,CSVRKREGIYEQYF,TGCAGCGTTCGGAAGCGGGAAGGAATTTACGAGCAGTACTTC
TRBJ2-7,TRBV29-1,14,NA,once,CSVGPRLGGGEQYF,TGCAGCGTCGGACCCCGACTGGGTGGGGGCGAGCAGTACTTC
TRBJ2-7,TRBV5-1,13,TRBD1,NA,CASSWDSSTEQYF,TGCGCCAGCAGCTGGGACAGCTCTACCGAGCAGTACTTC